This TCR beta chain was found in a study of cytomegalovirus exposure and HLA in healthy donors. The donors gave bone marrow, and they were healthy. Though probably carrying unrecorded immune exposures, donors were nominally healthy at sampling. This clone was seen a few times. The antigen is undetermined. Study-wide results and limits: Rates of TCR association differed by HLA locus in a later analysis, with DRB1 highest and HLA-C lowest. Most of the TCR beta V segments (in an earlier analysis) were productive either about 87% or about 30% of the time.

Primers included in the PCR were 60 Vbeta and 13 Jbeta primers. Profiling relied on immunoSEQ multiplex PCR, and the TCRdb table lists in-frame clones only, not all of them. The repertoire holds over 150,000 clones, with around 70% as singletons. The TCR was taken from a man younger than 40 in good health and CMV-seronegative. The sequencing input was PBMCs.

The CDR3 DNA follows: TGTGCCAGCAGCTTAGTCAGGACAGGCCCTCGTGAAGCTTTCTTT. Amino acids: CASSLVRTGPREAFF. The gene calls are TRBV13 and TRBJ1-1; 7 nucleotides match TRBD1. There are 15 residues in the CDR3. Germline V gene lookup returns CDR1 PRHDT and CDR2 FYEKMQ (reference sequence). J was trimmed by 7 bases and V by 1 base; bases with no gene match: 9.